These T cell receptor beta chains were read from a single sample in a study of glioma-infiltrating T cells after dendritic cell vaccination. The method was immunoSEQ multiplex PCR; TCRdb's version includes in-frame clones alone and lacks a portion of them. The repertoire holds 30,000 to 40,000 clones, with approximately 84% as singletons. The starting material was blood, obtained before dendritic cell vaccination. Receptors originate from a human donor with glioblastoma. CDR3s include the opening cysteine and the closing phenylalanine or tryptophan. A D gene is named only where the DNA matches it firmly. Only some rows state a clone size, as once, few, many or a class for expanded clones.

abundance,d_gene,j_gene,v_gene,CDR3aa,CDR3nt
.,.,TRBJ2-7,TRBV27,CASSLWQGHEQYF,TGTGCCAGCAGTTTATGGCAGGGCCACGAGCAGTACTTC
.,TRBD2,TRBJ2-3,TRBV28,CASSFSRTSGGLTDTQYF,TGTGCCAGCAGTTTCTCTCGGACTAGCGGGGGATTGACAGATACACAGTATTTT
.,TRBD2,TRBJ2-5,TRBV5-4,CASSLGTSGVSLETQYF,TGTGCCAGCAGCCTTGGGACTAGCGGGGTGTCGTTGGAGACCCAGTACTTC
.,.,TRBJ2-7,TRBV11-3,CASEQGRRREQYF,TGTGCCAGCGAACAGGGAAGGCGTCGGGAGCAGTACTTC
once,.,TRBJ2-2,TRBV19,CASSTGLFAGELFF,TGTGCCAGTAGTACAGGGCTTTTTGCCGGGGAGCTGTTTTTT
.,.,TRBJ1-5,TRBV15,CATSREGGPSNQPQHF,TGTGCCACCAGCAGAGAGGGAGGGCCAAGCAATCAGCCCCAGCATTTT
.,TRBD1,TRBJ1-2,TRBV13,CASSQGQGGHGYTF,TGTGCCAGCAGCCAGGGACAGGGGGGTCACGGCTACACCTTC
.,.,TRBJ2-2,TRBV4-1,CASSQVLSTGELFF,TGCGCCAGCAGCCAAGTCCTCAGCACCGGGGAGCTGTTTTTT
.,TRBD2,TRBJ2-2,TRBV5-1,CASSTGGQAGELFF,TGCGCCAGCAGTACGGGGGGGCAAGCCGGGGAGCTGTTTTTT
.,TRBD2,TRBJ2-7,TRBV27,CASSALAGGLSYEQYF,TGTGCCAGCAGTGCCCTAGCGGGGGGTCTATCCTACGAGCAGTACTTC
.,TRBD2,TRBJ2-3,TRBV30,CAWSHGVGLSSTDTQYF,TGTGCCTGGAGCCATGGGGTGGGACTATCAAGCACAGATACGCAGTATTTT
.,TRBD2,TRBJ2-3,TRBV5-6,CASSLELAGDTDTQYF,TGTGCCAGCAGCTTGGAATTAGCGGGGGACACAGATACGCAGTATTTT
.,TRBD1,TRBJ2-3,TRBV5-6,CASSSSVTGGTDTQYF,TGTGCCAGCAGCTCTTCCGTCACAGGGGGCACAGATACGCAGTATTTT
once,.,TRBJ1-2,TRBV6-6,CASSQRGGAHSYGYTF,TGTGCCAGCAGTCAACGGGGGGGGGCGCATAGCTATGGCTACACCTTC
.,TRBD1,TRBJ2-7,TRBV11-2,CASSLGTGGYEQYF,TGTGCCAGCAGCCTAGGGACAGGGGGGTACGAGCAGTACTTC
.,TRBD2,TRBJ2-1,TRBV30,CACPSGGHNEQFF,TGTGCCTGCCCTTCGGGGGGGCATAATGAGCAGTTCTTC
.,TRBD1,TRBJ1-5,TRBV7-8,CASSSITGGNQPQHF,TGTGCCAGCAGCTCGATCACAGGGGGGAATCAGCCCCAGCATTTT
.,.,TRBJ1-1,TRBV5-1,CARPGPEAFF,TGCGCCAGGCCAGGTCCTGAAGCTTTCTTT
.,.,TRBJ1-3,TRBV18,CASSPQALSGNTIYF,TGTGCCAGCTCACCTCAGGCCCTCTCTGGAAACACCATATATTTT
.,.,TRBJ2-7,TRBV7-9,CASSLGAGTPYEQYF,TGTGCCAGCAGCTTAGGGGCGGGGACCCCCTACGAGCAGTACTTC
.,.,TRBJ2-3,TRBV28,CASSFQQGDTQYF,TGTGCCAGCAGTTTCCAGCAGGGAGATACGCAGTATTTT
.,TRBD2,TRBJ2-6,TRBV27,CASRTSSGGASGANVLTF,TGTGCCAGCAGAACTTCCAGCGGGGGGGCATCTGGGGCCAACGTCCTGACTTTC
.,TRBD1,TRBJ1-5,TRBV10-3,CAIRAGGDSNQPQHF,TGTGCCATCAGGGCAGGGGGTGATAGCAATCAGCCCCAGCATTTT
.,.,TRBJ2-2,TRBV4-3,CASSQGRLTQRTGELFF,TGCGCCAGCAGCCAAGGAAGGCTCACCCAGCGCACCGGGGAGCTGTTTTTT
.,TRBD2,TRBJ2-5,TRBV30,CAWILTSGAQETQYF,TGTGCCTGGATCTTGACTAGCGGGGCGCAAGAGACCCAGTACTTC
.,TRBD1,TRBJ1-3,TRBV10-3,CAITTGGFISGNTIYF,TGTGCCATCACGACAGGGGGCTTTATTTCTGGAAACACCATATATTTT
.,.,TRBJ2-5,TRBV6-5,CASSRARQETQYF,TGTGCCAGCAGCAGGGCCCGACAAGAGACCCAGTACTTC
once,TRBD1,TRBJ2-5,TRBV6-1,CASSVNRGRGETQYF,TGTGCCAGCAGTGTCAACAGGGGGCGCGGAGAGACCCAGTACTTC
.,TRBD1,TRBJ1-2,TRBV11-2,CASSLGQGANYGYTF,TGTGCCAGCAGCTTAGGACAGGGGGCGAACTATGGCTACACCTTC
.,.,TRBJ1-2,TRBV23-1,CASIIEAGANYGYTF,TGCGCCAGCATAATAGAGGCAGGGGCTAACTATGGCTACACCTTC
.,TRBD2,TRBJ2-7,TRBV6-1,CASTHGGAKQEQYF,TGTGCCAGCACCCACGGGGGGGCCAAGCAGGAGCAGTACTTC
.,.,TRBJ1-4,TRBV2,CASSVDWAQLREKLFF,TGTGCCAGCAGTGTGGACTGGGCCCAACTACGTGAAAAACTGTTTTTT
.,.,TRBJ1-2,TRBV7-2,CASSQDQGSHGYTF,TGTGCCAGCAGCCAAGATCAGGGGAGCCATGGCTACACCTTC